These 18 T cell receptor beta chains originate from one sample sequenced in a study of blood T cells in healthy people across ages. For the second PCR, which ran for about 6 to 11 cycles, a sample-barcoded 5' primer and a J-beta primer mix were used. A single record per CDR3 protein comes from TCRdb applying MiXCR to the 5' RACE reads. This table holds around 1,100,000 distinct CDR3 sequences, around two fifths found once. Sequences were obtained from blood. The source is a young man in good health.

V gene TRBV7-2 combines with J gene TRBJ1-5; a possible D gene is TRBD1 (5 bases). CDR1 SGHTA and CDR2 FQGNSA come from the germline V gene. The length of the CDR3 is 16 residues. Between the trimmed V and J ends, which lost 4 bases and 2 bases, there was a span of 15 bases. Written as DNA, the CDR3 is TGTGCCAGCAGCTCCGAAGGAGGGACCCGCAATCAGCCCCAGCATTTT. The encoded protein is CASSSEGGTRNQPQHF.

Written as DNA, the CDR3 is TGTGCCAGCAGCACCTTACCGGGCAACACTGAAGCTTTCTTT. Its translation is CASSTLPGNTEAFF. J is TRBJ1-1 and V is TRBV7-3; D not certain. CDR3 length equals 14 residues. The V end was cut by 5 bases, the J end by 2 bases, with 12 bases between. Germline V CDR1 and CDR2: SGHTA, FQGTGA.

This chain joins TRBV5-5 and TRBJ2-5; no firm D call. This CDR3 contains 15 residues. CDR1 is SGHKS and CDR2 is YYEKEE in the germline V gene (reference sequence). The germline V and J ends were trimmed by 3 bases and 4 bases, with 16 bases remaining between them. The CDR3 spells CASSSGPNKAETQYF. In DNA form, the CDR3 reads TGTGCCAGCAGCTCAGGTCCAAACAAAGCAGAGACCCAGTACTTC. Filled out from reference TRBV5-5 and TRBJ2-5, the complete variable domain reads DAGVTQSPTHLIKTRGQQVTLRCSPISGHKSVSWYQQVLGQGPQFIFQYYEKEERGRGNFPDRFSARQFPNYSSELNVNALLLGDSALYLCASSSGPNKAETQYFGPGTRLLVL.

This chain uses TRBV20-1 with TRBJ1-4; tentative D call: TRBD1 (6 bases). The CDR3 is 14 amino acids. Trimming shortened V by 3 bases and J by 8 bases, and 16 bases separated the two germline ends. Germline CDR1 and CDR2: DFQATT and SNEGSKA (reference sequence). The CDR3 coding sequence is TGCAGTGCTAGGTTGGGGGGCGAGGGAGAAAAACTGTTTTTT. Translating gives CSARLGGEGEKLFF.

This clonotype has more than one count but fewer than ten. The J gene is TRBJ2-7, the V gene TRBV12-3 or TRBV12-4; 11 bases line up with TRBD2. Germline trimming cut 6 bases from V and 7 bases from J; bases unmatched to any gene: 17. The CDR3 is 17 residues long. CDR3 nucleotide sequence: TGTGCCAGCAGCCAATCTAGCGGGGGGACATCCTACAATGAGCAGTACTTC. It encodes CASSQSSGGTSYNEQYF.

The rearrangement uses TRBV12-3 or TRBV12-4 and TRBJ1-3; 9 positions agree with TRBD1. The CDR3 has 15 amino acids. V lost 1 base, J lost 2 bases, and 0 bases stayed unmatched. The CDR3 spells CASSLGTGAGNTIYF. The CDR3 DNA reads as TGTGCCAGCAGTTTAGGGACAGGGGCTGGAAACACCATATATTTT.

This clonotype was picked up a small number of times. A read error may account for a junction end that differs from germline. This CDR3 reads CASSLRASGYGYTF. CDR3 bases: TGTGCCAGCAGTTTACGGGCGTCAGGCTATGGCTACACTTTC. The rearrangement links TRBV12-3 or TRBV12-4 to TRBJ1-2; the D is unclear. The CDR3 is 14 residues long.

The count of this clonotype is one. As DNA, the CDR3 is TGTGCCAGCAGGGGCTTTAGTAGCAATCAGCCCCAGCATTTT. Its protein product is CASRGFSSNQPQHF. J is TRBJ1-5 and V is TRBV2, with D hard to call. The CDR3 is 14 amino acids. Germline CDR1 is SNHLY and CDR2 is FYNNEI. The ends were cut back, 6 bases at V and 0 bases at J, with 9 bases in the middle.

This clonotype was seen only a few times. This chain links TRBV4-2 with TRBJ2-1, with TRBD2 identical over 13 bases. This CDR3 contains 15 residues. V was clipped by 5 bases and J by 6 bases; unmatched bases: 4. The germline V gene has CDR1 LGHNA and CDR2 YNFKEQ. The CDR3 reads CASSGRTSGGNEQFF. The CDR3 DNA is TGTGCCAGCAGCGGCAGGACTAGCGGGGGCAATGAGCAGTTCTTC.

The V and J genes are TRBV6-6 and TRBJ1-5, with 9 bases identical to TRBD1. The CDR3 has 16 amino acids. The V segment lost 5 bases and the J segment 4 bases; nucleotides outside the gene matches: 9. Germline assignment: CDR1 MNHNY and CDR2 SVGAGI (reference sequence). The CDR3 nucleotides read TGTGCCAGCAGTAAATACAGGGGGCTAATGAATCAGCCCCAGCATTTT. Its translation: CASSKYRGLMNQPQHF.

J is TRBJ1-1 and V is TRBV28; D gene uncertain. This CDR3 contains 15 residues. Trimming removed 8 bases from V and 9 bases from J, with 25 bases in between. The V gene's germline CDR1 is MDHEN and CDR2 SYDVKM. CDR3 sequence: CASHTMTEATSQAFF. The CDR3 DNA sequence: TGTGCCAGCCATACCATGACCGAGGCTACTTCTCAAGCTTTCTTT.

The rearrangement joins TRBV9 to TRBJ2-1, with D possibly TRBD2 on 6 matching bases. Between the trimmed V and J ends, which lost 4 bases and 9 bases, there was a span of 11 bases. This CDR3 contains 12 residues. The germline V gene has CDR1 SGDLS and CDR2 YYNGEE. DNA for the CDR3: TGTGCCAGCAGCCGCGACGGGGGTGAGCAGTTCTTC. Translation gives CASSRDGGEQFF.

This clonotype has a handful of counts. The chain joins TRBV6-2 or TRBV6-3 to TRBJ2-3; TRBD2 might be the D (5 bases). V was trimmed by 2 bases and J by 5 bases, leaving 11 bases between them. CDR3 length: 14 amino acids. Looked up from germline, CDR1 is MNHEY and CDR2 is SVGEGT. The chain's CDR3 is CASSYRVEGDTQYF. The CDR3 nucleotides are TGTGCCAGCAGTTACAGGGTTGAGGGAGATACGCAGTATTTT.

This clonotype showed up just a few times. The V call is TRBV5-6, the J call TRBJ2-4; D is perhaps TRBD1 (7 bases). The DNA end is a closer match to TRBJ2-7, so the J assignment may be wrong. This CDR3 comprises 13 residues. Germline-derived CDR1 and CDR2 are SGHDT and YYEEEE. CDR3 amino acids: CASSPTGRYEQYF. In nucleotides, the CDR3 is TGTGCCAGCAGCCCGACAGGGAGGTACGAGCAGTACTTC.

The chain links TRBV7-8 to TRBJ2-6; D is ambiguous. V dropped 1 base and J dropped 0 bases, with 22 bases sitting between them. CDR3 size: 21 residues. Looked up from germline, CDR1 is SGHVS and CDR2 is FQNEAQ. CDR3 loop: CASSLDLFRTVLSSGANVLTF. Written as DNA, the CDR3 is TGTGCCAGCAGCTTAGACCTATTTCGGACGGTATTAAGCTCTGGGGCCAACGTCCTGACTTTC.

The CDR3 is CATSRTRGQGTEAFF. The CDR3 DNA is TGTGCCACCAGCAGAACAAGGGGCCAAGGAACTGAAGCTTTCTTT. The chain has TRBV15 and TRBJ1-1; D may be TRBD1 (5 bases). Trimming removed 2 bases from V and 5 bases from J, with 15 bases in between. Germline V gene sequence: CDR1 LNHNV, CDR2 YYDKDF (reference sequence). CDR3 length: 15 residues.

This chain links TRBV20-1 with TRBJ2-5; 11 bases are shared with TRBD1. After removal of 4 bases from V and 2 bases from J, the junction contained 3 bases not matched to a gene. Germline values: CDR1 DFQATT, CDR2 SNEGSKA (reference sequence). The CDR3 is 14 residues long. The chain's CDR3 is CSATGQGAQETQYF. The CDR3 nucleotides read TGCAGTGCTACTGGACAGGGGGCACAAGAGACCCAGTACTTC.

The chain uses TRBV12-3 or TRBV12-4 and TRBJ1-2; unclear D gene. The germline V and J ends were trimmed by 6 bases and 7 bases, with 12 bases remaining between them. CDR3 length equals 12 residues. The CDR3 reads CASRDTRGGYTF. Here the CDR3 DNA reads TGTGCCAGCAGAGACACCCGCGGTGGCTACACCTTC.